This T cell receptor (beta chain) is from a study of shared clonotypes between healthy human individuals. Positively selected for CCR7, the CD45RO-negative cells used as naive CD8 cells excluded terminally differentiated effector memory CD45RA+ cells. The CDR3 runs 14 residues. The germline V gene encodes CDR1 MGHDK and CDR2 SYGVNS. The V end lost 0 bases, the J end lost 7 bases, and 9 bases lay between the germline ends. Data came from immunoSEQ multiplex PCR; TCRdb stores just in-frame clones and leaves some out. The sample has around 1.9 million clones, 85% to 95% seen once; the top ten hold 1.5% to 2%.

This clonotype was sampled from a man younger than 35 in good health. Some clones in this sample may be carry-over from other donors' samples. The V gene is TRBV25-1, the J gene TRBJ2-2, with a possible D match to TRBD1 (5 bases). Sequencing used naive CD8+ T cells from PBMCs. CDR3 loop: CASSEYRDYGELFF. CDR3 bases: TGTGCCAGCAGTGAATACAGGGATTACGGGGAGCTGTTTTTT.